This T cell receptor beta chain was sequenced in a study of Ad26.COV2.S vaccination and SARS-CoV-2 variants. Study context: The authors gave Ad26.COV2.S intramuscularly, either once or twice 56 days apart. The study's findings and limits: Substantial breadth was reported for post-vaccination spike-specific CD8+ and CD4+ T cells.

This clone occurred once. Its antigen remains unidentified. The assay was immunoSEQ multiplex PCR, and TCRdb's table has in-frame clones only and misses some. This repertoire shows some 480,000 clones, roughly 89% found once; its top ten account for around 13%. Described treatment: about 20 received Ad26.COV2.S at low or high dose, single or two shots; roughly five received placebo; per-sample allocation not given. Material that was analyzed had been drawn on day 63 after the first vaccine or placebo injection. Donor was an adult aged 18-55 years in Boston. Vaccine was an Ad26 vector expressing Wuhan-strain SARS-CoV-2 spike. Germline CDR1 and CDR2: MNHNY and SVGAGI (reference sequence). Trimming left V 8 bases short and J 0 bases short, with 8 bases between. The length of the CDR3 is 12 residues.

This TCR was recovered from a person between 18 and 65 years old who received the Ad26.COV2.S COVID-19 vaccine or a placebo. The material sequenced was peripheral blood, taken in a trial of Ad26.COV2.S vaccine versus placebo. The chain couples TRBV6-6 to TRBJ2-7; D remains unclear. This CDR3 is CASGTVSYEQYF. The CDR3 DNA reads as TGTGCCAGCGGAACAGTCTCCTACGAGCAGTACTTC.